The 9 T cell receptor beta chains below were found in one sample sequenced in a study of T cell repertoires in cytomegalovirus infection. TCRdb itself ran the reads through MiXCR, one entry per CDR3 protein. The repertoire consists of more than 350,000 distinct CDR3 sequences, with roughly 31% occurring once and the leading ten covering approximately 15%. Sequencing was performed on PBMCs. The receptors were gathered from a human donor in good health (CMV status not recorded). Some clones in this sample may be carry-over from other donors' samples.

This clonotype was counted between two and nine times. The V gene is TRBV4-1, the J gene TRBJ1-2; D remains ambiguous. The CDR3 length is 15 residues. Trimming left V 1 base short and J 0 bases short, with 9 bases between. Per germline, CDR1 MGHRA and CDR2 YSYEKL. This chain's CDR3 is CASSQVGRPNYGYTF. Here the CDR3 DNA reads TGCGCCAGCAGCCAAGTCGGCAGGCCTAACTATGGCTACACCTTC.

The rearrangement joins TRBV12-5 to TRBJ1-1, with a tentative D call TRBD1 (6 bases). V was cut by 0 bases and J by 5 bases, with 22 bases left in between. The CDR3 is 18 residues long. CDR1 LGHNT and CDR2 FRNRAP come from the germline V gene. CDR3 bases: TGTGCTAGTGGTTTGGTACGGTCAGGGGAAGCGCCGGGAACTGAAGCTTTCTTT. Translation: CASGLVRSGEAPGTEAFF.

This clonotype was observed at least ten times. The gene calls are TRBV4-1 and TRBJ1-1; D perhaps matches TRBD1 (5 bases). Germline V gene sequence: CDR1 MGHRA, CDR2 YSYEKL. The CDR3 contains 14 residues. Trimming cost V 1 base and J 3 bases, with 9 bases left between them. CDR3 in amino acids: CASSQVGGHTEAFF. In DNA, the CDR3 is TGCGCCAGCAGCCAAGTTGGGGGACACACTGAAGCTTTCTTT.

This clonotype was recorded a few times. The gene calls are TRBV15 and TRBJ1-2; TRBD1 agrees at 9 bases. V shed 2 bases, J shed 8 bases, and the junction held 3 bases outside the gene matches. The CDR3 contains 13 residues. The germline gives CDR1 LNHNV, CDR2 YYDKDF (reference sequence). In DNA form, the CDR3 reads TGTGCCACCAGCAGACCGGACAGGGGCGGCTACACCTTC. As protein: CATSRPDRGGYTF.

Many counts were recorded for this clonotype. In DNA form, the CDR3 reads TGTGCCAGCAGCTTAGGGGGGGGCCGGAGCAATCAGCCCCAGCATTTT. Its translation: CASSLGGGRSNQPQHF. The V and J genes are TRBV7-2 and TRBJ1-5, with D possibly TRBD1 on 6 matching bases. Germline lookup yields CDR1 SGHTA and CDR2 FQGNSA. The CDR3 totals 16 residues. The V end was cut by 1 base, the J end by 1 base, with 11 bases between. Combining the CDR3 with reference TRBV7-2 and TRBJ1-5 gives the whole variable domain GAGVSQSPSNKVTEKGKDVELRCDPISGHTALYWYRQSLGQGLEFLIYFQGNSAPDKSGLPSDRFSAERTGGSVSTLTIQRTQQEDSAVYLCASSLGGGRSNQPQHFGDGTRLSIL.

This sequence joins TRBV7-9 and TRBJ1-5, with a weak D call TRBD1 (5 bases). The CDR3 contains 13 residues. Trimming removed 2 bases from V and 13 bases from J, with 15 bases in between. Germline loops: CDR1 SEHNR, CDR2 FQNEAQ (reference sequence). The CDR3 region has the DNA TGTGCCAGCAGCTTAAAGGGGCAGGCGCCGCAGCATTTT. As protein: CASSLKGQAPQHF.

This clonotype was counted between two and nine times. V and J are TRBV5-4 and TRBJ1-2, with D unresolved. CDR3 length: 16 amino acids. Trimming cost V 0 bases and J 6 bases, with 18 bases left between them. Per germline, CDR1 SGHNT and CDR2 YYREEE (reference sequence). The CDR3 spells CASSLGGRTGGDGYTF. In DNA, the CDR3 is TGTGCCAGCAGCTTGGGGGGAAGGACGGGCGGCGATGGCTACACCTTC. Based on the CDR3 plus reference TRBV5-4 and TRBJ1-2, the full variable domain is ETGVTQSPTHLIKTRGQQVTLRCSSQSGHNTVSWYQQALGQGPQFIFQYYREEENGRGNFPPRFSGLQFPNYSSELNVNALELDDSALYLCASSLGGRTGGDGYTFGSGTRLTVV.

This clonotype appeared a few times. This sequence joins TRBV7-9 and TRBJ1-2; D gene unclear. Germline-derived CDR1 and CDR2 are SEHNR and FQNEAQ (reference sequence). The CDR3 spans 13 residues. Trimming stripped 1 base from V and 6 bases from J, with 9 bases between. This chain's CDR3 is CASSLEGVDGYTF. In DNA, the CDR3 is TGTGCCAGCAGCTTAGAGGGCGTGGATGGCTACACCTTC.

This clonotype was counted ten times or more. The chain recombines TRBV10-1 with TRBJ2-1; D is unresolved. Germline CDR1 WNHNN, CDR2 SYGVQD (reference sequence). The CDR3 is 13 residues long. V gave up 7 bases and J gave up 9 bases, with 16 bases separating them. CDR3 in DNA: TGCGCCAGCAAAAGGGAAGAATTTTCTGAGCAGTTCTTC. This gives the protein CASKREEFSEQFF.